Each of the 17 T cell receptor beta chains below was sequenced from the same sample in a study of T-cell reconstitution after alpha-beta-depleted transplantation in children. Preparation of the TCRbeta library was carried out with unique molecular identifiers. TCRdb reanalysed the PCR reads using MiXCR and keeps one entry per CDR3 protein. The data show a few hundred thousand distinct CDR3 sequences, about a tenth seen once. The material sequenced was PBMCs from the stem cell graft donor, taken from the stem cell graft. These receptors all stem from a human donor who donated a stem cell graft to a child with acute myeloid leukemia.

The rearrangement links TRBV6-4 to TRBJ2-1; D call uncertain. The CDR3 length is 13 residues. The V gene's germline CDR1 is MRHNA and CDR2 SNTAGT. With 1 base removed from V and 5 bases from J, the gap between germline ends came to 6 bases. CDR3 sequence reads: CASSDYANNEQFF. Written as DNA, the CDR3 is TGTGCCAGCAGTGACTACGCTAACAATGAGCAGTTCTTC.

This clonotype was counted at least ten times. J is TRBJ2-5 and V is TRBV7-2; TRBD2 agrees at 7 bases. Germline assignment: CDR1 SGHTA and CDR2 FQGNSA. The CDR3 consists of 15 residues. V lost 5 bases, J lost 1 base, and 7 bases stayed unmatched. CDR3 nucleotides: TGTGCCAGCAGCCCCACACTAGCGCCCCAAGAGACCCAGTACTTC. Amino acids: CASSPTLAPQETQYF. Variable domain in full (rest from reference TRBV7-2 and TRBJ2-5): GAGVSQSPSNKVTEKGKDVELRCDPISGHTALYWYRQSLGQGLEFLIYFQGNSAPDKSGLPSDRFSAERTGGSVSTLTIQRTQQEDSAVYLCASSPTLAPQETQYFGPGTRLLVL.

This clonotype was observed a few times. This chain connects TRBV30 to TRBJ1-5; 7 positions agree with TRBD1. The CDR3 extends over 15 amino acids. V lost 2 bases to trimming and J lost 0 bases; unmatched junction nucleotides: 4. Per the germline V gene, CDR1 is GTSNPN and CDR2 is SVGIG (reference sequence). The CDR3, as DNA: TGTGCCTGGAGTTTCAGGGGGGGTAGCAATCAGCCCCAGCATTTT. Its protein product is CAWSFRGGSNQPQHF.

This clonotype was observed many times. CDR3 nucleotides: TGCAGTGCTCTATTGGGACAGGGGAACTATGGCTACACCTTC. It codes for CSALLGQGNYGYTF. The chain recombines TRBV20-1 with TRBJ1-2, with 10 bases aligning to TRBD1. With 5 bases clipped from V and 2 bases from J, the junction kept 5 bases outside the gene matches. The CDR3 covers 14 residues. Germline V CDR1 and CDR2: DFQATT, SNEGSKA (reference sequence).

This clonotype showed up just once. This could be a read error, since a much larger clone is one nucleotide away. The chain uses TRBV18 and TRBJ1-1; unclear D gene. This CDR3 has 13 amino acids. The V gene's germline CDR1 is KGHSH and CDR2 LQKENI. V lost 5 bases and J lost 1, with 8 bases in between. In DNA, the CDR3 is TGTGCCAGCTCAGCATCGCAGAACACTGAAGCTTTCTTT. Residues: CASSASQNTEAFF.

There are many counts of this clonotype. The rearrangement joins TRBV20-1 to TRBJ2-3, with D maybe TRBD2 (5 bases). Trimming removed 1 base at V and 0 bases at J, with 11 bases between. Germline lookup yields CDR1 DFQATT and CDR2 SNEGSKA (reference sequence). CDR3 size: 15 residues. CDR3 sequence: CSARGSARSTDTQYF. DNA of the CDR3: TGCAGTGCTAGAGGTAGCGCTAGAAGCACAGATACGCAGTATTTT.

This clonotype was counted a few times. The chain combines TRBV20-1 with TRBJ2-3; D unresolved. V was cut by 4 bases and J by 4 bases, with 12 bases left in between. This CDR3 is built from 13 residues. CDR1 DFQATT and CDR2 SNEGSKA come from the germline V gene (reference sequence). This CDR3 is CSATTPAPDTQYF. CDR3 coding DNA: TGCAGTGCTACGACTCCAGCGCCAGATACGCAGTATTTT.

This rearrangement joins TRBV4-3 to TRBJ2-7, with TRBD2 matching 9 bases. Unmatched junction bases numbered 8, after V lost 3 bases and J lost 2 bases. Germline V gives CDR1 LGHNA, CDR2 YSLEER. CDR3 length equals 16 residues. In nucleotides, the CDR3 is TGCGCCAGCAGCCAGGGCCAGACTAGCGGAACCTACGAGCAGTACTTC. This sequence encodes CASSQGQTSGTYEQYF.

The rearrangement links TRBV7-3 to TRBJ2-1, with D perhaps TRBD1 or TRBD2 (5 bases each). The V gene's germline CDR1 is SGHTA and CDR2 FQGTGA. The CDR3 extends over 20 amino acids. With 1 base removed from V and 3 bases from J, the gap between germline ends came to 25 bases. The CDR3 is CASSLMASSTPLRGYNEQFF. The CDR3 bases are TGTGCCAGCAGCTTAATGGCTAGCTCAACCCCCCTTAGGGGCTACAATGAGCAGTTCTTC.

This clonotype was recorded at least ten times. This chain links TRBV12-3 or TRBV12-4 with TRBJ2-4, with D perhaps matching TRBD1 (6 bases). There are 14 residues in the CDR3. V dropped 3 bases and J dropped 5 bases, with 11 bases sitting between them. CDR3 in amino acids: CASSFQGRENIQYF. The CDR3 nucleotides are TGTGCCAGCAGTTTTCAGGGGCGGGAAAACATTCAGTACTTC.

This clonotype has more than one count but fewer than ten. This rearrangement joins TRBV16 to TRBJ2-5; D not resolved. This CDR3 has 15 residues. Trimming stripped 0 bases from V and 0 bases from J, with 8 bases between. From germline, CDR1 is KGHSY and CDR2 FQNENV. The CDR3 loop is CASSQSNGYQETQYF. The CDR3 DNA follows: TGTGCCAGCAGCCAATCAAACGGCTACCAAGAGACCCAGTACTTC.

This clonotype was counted a few times. Mismatch with germline at one junction end may stem from a read error. The chain recombines TRBV6-1 with TRBJ2-5; 8 positions match TRBD1. CDR3 length equals 14 residues. Germline V gene data show CDR1 as MNHNS and CDR2 as SASEGT. As DNA, the CDR3 is TGTGCCAGCGGCGGGGACAGGCTAACAGAGGCCCAGTACTTC. Translated: CASGGDRLTEAQYF.

V usage is TRBV15 and J usage is TRBJ1-2; the D gene is possibly TRBD1 (5 bases). Germline lookup yields CDR1 LNHNV and CDR2 YYDKDF (reference sequence). The CDR3 sequence is 15 residues long. Trimming stripped 3 bases from V and 8 bases from J, with 19 bases between. The CDR3 spells CATSSRPGPRLGYTF. The CDR3 nucleotides read TGTGCCACCAGCAGTCGACCGGGACCGCGGCTGGGCTACACCTTC.

The V call is TRBV20-1, the J call TRBJ2-5, with 7 positions matching TRBD2. The V segment lost 4 bases and the J segment 3 bases; nucleotides outside the gene matches: 11. In germline, CDR1 is DFQATT, CDR2 SNEGSKA (reference sequence). This CDR3 is built from 15 residues. Here the CDR3 DNA reads TGCAGTGCTAACCCCCCCACTAGCGCCAAAGAGACCCAGTACTTC. It is translated as CSANPPTSAKETQYF.

CDR3 DNA sequence: TGTGCCACCAGCAGAGTGCCCAGGGCACGCACAGATACGCAGTATTTT. It specifies CATSRVPRARTDTQYF. The genes are TRBV15 and TRBJ2-3, with a possible D match to TRBD1 (5 bases). There are 16 residues in the CDR3. Trimming took off 1 base at V and 1 base at J, with 12 bases between the two ends. Per the germline V gene, CDR1 is LNHNV and CDR2 is YYDKDF (reference sequence).

The rearrangement uses TRBV20-1 and TRBJ2-1, with D possibly TRBD2 on 6 matching bases. Germline lookup yields CDR1 DFQATT and CDR2 SNEGSKA (reference sequence). This CDR3 has 16 amino acids. Deletions cut 0 bases from V and 2 bases from J, with 14 bases between. This CDR3 is CSAREWGRSTYNEQFF. CDR3 coding DNA: TGCAGTGCTAGAGAGTGGGGGAGGTCCACCTACAATGAGCAGTTCTTC.

The genes are TRBV5-1 and TRBJ2-5; the D call may be TRBD1 or TRBD2 (5 bases each). This CDR3 spans 13 amino acids. The ends were cut back, 7 bases at V and 5 bases at J, with 15 bases in the middle. Germline CDR1 and CDR2: SGHRS and YFSETQ. Written as DNA, the CDR3 is TGCGCCAGCGGGACGGGGATGGGGGAGACCCAGTACTTC. This translates into CASGTGMGETQYF.